This T cell receptor beta chain was captured by sequencing in a study of blood T cell repertoires in COVID-19. Sequenced by immunoSEQ multiplex PCR; TCRdb stores in-frame clones only, minus some. This sample has over 100,000 clones, with 70% to 90% found just once. This sequence originates from a man aged 35 to 55 with acute or convalescent COVID-19. What was sequenced was peripheral blood.

The DNA for the CDR3 is TGTGCCAGTAGTTATACCGGAGAAAACAATCAGCCCCAGCATTTT. Protein: CASSYTGENNQPQHF. The chain has TRBV19 and TRBJ1-5; D not certain. Trimming removed 5 bases at V and 3 bases at J, with 14 bases between. The CDR3 runs to 15 residues. CDR1 and CDR2 from the germline V gene are LNHDA and SQIVND (reference sequence).